The 10 T cell receptor beta chains presented below share a single source sample, sequenced in a study of CD8+ T cells in alopecia areata. Extracted RNA was reverse transcribed, and the resulting cDNA served as sequencing template. Profiling relied on immunoSEQ multiplex PCR, and the TCRdb table lists in-frame clones only, not all of them. The sample lists 90,000 to 100,000 clones; approximately 60% were seen once. Indicated treatment: oral pan-JAK inhibitor, 5-10 mg twice daily. Here the sequenced sample was CD8+ T cells sorted from blood, taken at week 4, from a patient treated with tofacitinib. These TCRs come from a human donor with alopecia areata.

The chain is built from TRBV19 and TRBJ2-7; 8 nucleotides match TRBD1. The CDR3 sequence is 13 residues long. The V and J ends lost 8 bases and 2 bases, in that order; junction bases with no gene match: 5. Germline-derived CDR1 and CDR2 are LNHDA and SQIVND (reference sequence). The CDR3 loop is CASGQGPTYEQYF. CDR3 DNA sequence: TGTGCCAGTGGACAGGGCCCAACCTACGAGCAGTACTTC.

V usage is TRBV6-5 and J usage is TRBJ1-5; no clear D gene. The germline V gene has CDR1 MNHEY and CDR2 SVGAGI. Trimming stripped 0 bases from V and 0 bases from J, with 3 bases between. The CDR3 runs to 14 residues. Here the CDR3 DNA reads TGTGCCAGCAGTTACTCGAATAGCAATCAGCCCCAGCATTTT. This codes for CASSYSNSNQPQHF.

The chain is built from TRBV5-1 and TRBJ2-5, with a possible D match to TRBD1 (6 bases). The CDR3 is 13 amino acids. Per the germline V gene, CDR1 is SGHRS and CDR2 is YFSETQ. Trimming cost V 0 bases and J 5 bases, with 8 bases left between them. In DNA form, the CDR3 reads TGCGCCAGCAGCTTGGAGCAGGGGGAGACCCAGTACTTC. Protein product: CASSLEQGETQYF.

The chain combines TRBV7-2 with TRBJ2-3, with a possible D match to TRBD2 (5 bases). Trimming took 6 bases from V and 0 from J, leaving 10 bases between them. The CDR3 extends over 14 amino acids. Germline lookup yields CDR1 SGHTA and CDR2 FQGNSA. The CDR3 DNA sequence: TGTGCCAGCAGGGAAAGCGGCAGCACAGATACGCAGTATTTT. Translation gives CASRESGSTDTQYF.

J is TRBJ2-1 and V is TRBV6-5, with TRBD2 matching over 9 bases. Germline CDR1 reads MNHEY; CDR2 reads SVGAGI. Losses at the gene ends were 10 bases for V and 5 bases for J; bases not matched to a gene: 6. The CDR3 has 13 amino acids. The CDR3 here is CATQRGGDNEQFF. The CDR3 DNA reads TGTGCCACCCAGCGCGGGGGGGACAATGAGCAGTTCTTC.

The chain has TRBV6-5 and TRBJ2-3, with 8 positions matching TRBD2. V was pared by 7 bases and J by 3 bases, with 6 bases of the junction left unmatched. This CDR3 is 14 amino acids long. The germline V gene encodes CDR1 MNHEY and CDR2 SVGAGI. The CDR3 spells CASMERGWTDTQYF. Here the CDR3 DNA reads TGTGCCAGCATGGAGCGGGGGTGGACAGATACGCAGTATTTT.

This chain joins TRBV19 and TRBJ1-1; D unresolved. Germline CDR1 reads LNHDA; CDR2 reads SQIVND (reference sequence). Trimming removed 2 bases from V and 1 base from J, with 8 bases in between. CDR3 length: 14 residues. CDR3 sequence: CASSIRHTNTEAFF. CDR3 nucleotides: TGTGCCAGTAGTATACGACACACGAACACTGAAGCTTTCTTT.

The sample holds a few counts of this clone. The V call is TRBV30, the J call TRBJ2-5; TRBD2 matches at 9 bases. Per germline, CDR1 GTSNPN and CDR2 SVGIG (reference sequence). Unmatched junction bases numbered 10, after V lost 4 bases and J lost 7 bases. The CDR3 has 14 amino acids. The CDR3: CAWNPLAGSGTQYF. CDR3 sequence (DNA): TGTGCCTGGAACCCCCTAGCGGGGTCGGGGACCCAGTACTTC.

This CDR3 is CASSPAPTPHEQYF. In DNA form, the CDR3 reads TGTGCCAGCAGCCCCGCCCCGACTCCCCACGAGCAGTACTTC. The chain is built from TRBV13 and TRBJ2-7; no clear D gene. This CDR3 is built from 14 residues. Deletions cut 5 bases from V and 5 bases from J, with 16 bases between. Germline V gene sequence: CDR1 PRHDT, CDR2 FYEKMQ (reference sequence).

This chain connects TRBV15 to TRBJ2-5, with a tentative D call TRBD2 (6 bases). The germline V and J ends were trimmed by 9 bases and 2 bases, with 13 bases remaining between them. Germline V CDR1 and CDR2: LNHNV, YYDKDF (reference sequence). The CDR3 has 13 amino acids. The CDR3 DNA follows: TGTGCCACTGGGAGGATGGTACAAGAGACCCAGTACTTC. Translation gives CATGRMVQETQYF. The whole variable domain, filled in from reference TRBV15 and TRBJ2-5, reads DAMVIQNPRYQVTQFGKPVTLSCSQTLNHNVMYWYQQKSSQAPKLLFHYYDKDFNNEADTPDNFQSRRPNTSFCFLDIRSPGLGDTAMYLCATGRMVQETQYFGPGTRLLVL.